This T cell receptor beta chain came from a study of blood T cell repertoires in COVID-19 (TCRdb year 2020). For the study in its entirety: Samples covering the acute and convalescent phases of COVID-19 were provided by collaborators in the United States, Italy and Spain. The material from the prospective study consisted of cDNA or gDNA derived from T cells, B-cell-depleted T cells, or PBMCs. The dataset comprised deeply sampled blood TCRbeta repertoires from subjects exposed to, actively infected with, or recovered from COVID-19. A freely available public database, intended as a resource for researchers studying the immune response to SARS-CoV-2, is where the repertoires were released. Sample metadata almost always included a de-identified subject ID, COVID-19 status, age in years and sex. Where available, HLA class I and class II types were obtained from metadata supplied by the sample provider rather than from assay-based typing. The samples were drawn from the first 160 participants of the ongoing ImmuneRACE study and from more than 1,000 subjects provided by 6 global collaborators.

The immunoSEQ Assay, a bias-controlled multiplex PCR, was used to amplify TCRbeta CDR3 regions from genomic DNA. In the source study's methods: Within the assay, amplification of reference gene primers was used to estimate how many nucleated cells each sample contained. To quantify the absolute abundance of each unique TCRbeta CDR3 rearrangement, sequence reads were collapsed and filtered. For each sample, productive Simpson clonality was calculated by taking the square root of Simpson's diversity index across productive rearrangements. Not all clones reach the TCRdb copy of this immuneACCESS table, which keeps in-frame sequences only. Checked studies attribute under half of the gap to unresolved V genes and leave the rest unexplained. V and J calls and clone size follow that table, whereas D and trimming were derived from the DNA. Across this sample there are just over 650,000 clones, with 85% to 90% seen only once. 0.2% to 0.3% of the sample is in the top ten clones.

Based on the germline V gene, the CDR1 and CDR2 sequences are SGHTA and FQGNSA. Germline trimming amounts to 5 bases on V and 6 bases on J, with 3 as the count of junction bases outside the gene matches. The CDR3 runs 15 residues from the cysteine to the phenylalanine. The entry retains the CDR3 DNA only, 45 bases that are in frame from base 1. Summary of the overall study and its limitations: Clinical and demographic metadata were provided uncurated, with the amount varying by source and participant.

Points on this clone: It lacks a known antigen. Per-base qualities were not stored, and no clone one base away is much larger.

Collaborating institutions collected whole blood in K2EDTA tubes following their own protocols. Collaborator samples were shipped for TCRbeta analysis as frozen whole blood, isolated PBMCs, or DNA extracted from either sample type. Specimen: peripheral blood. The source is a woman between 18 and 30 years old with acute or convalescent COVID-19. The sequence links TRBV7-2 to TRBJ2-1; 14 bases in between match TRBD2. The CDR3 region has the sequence CASSQTSGGANEQFF. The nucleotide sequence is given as TGTGCCAGCAGCCAGACTAGCGGGGGGGCCAATGAGCAGTTCTTC.